The 5 T cell receptor beta chains presented below share a single source sample, sequenced in a study of blood T cell repertoires in COVID-19. Clones were read by immunoSEQ multiplex PCR, and TCRdb kept only the in-frame ones, dropping some. In the table there are approximately 150,000 clones, approximately 80% of which are singletons. The sequencing input was PBMCs or T cells enriched from blood (not recorded which). The receptors derive from a man aged 40-49 years who had recovered from COVID-19.

J is TRBJ1-2 and V is TRBV27; 8 bases line up with TRBD1. CDR3 length: 17 residues. CDR1 and CDR2 (germline): MNHEY, SMNVEV (reference sequence). V trimming: 4 bases; J trimming: 4 bases; junction bases outside the gene matches: 14. The CDR3, as DNA: TGTGCCAGCAGTTCACAAGCTTGGGACAGGAGGCCCTATGGCTACACCTTC. Amino acid sequence: CASSSQAWDRRPYGYTF.

The rearrangement joins TRBV25-1 to TRBJ1-2, with D maybe TRBD1 (6 bases). V was shortened by 3 bases and J by 8 bases, with 13 bases between the two germline ends. This CDR3 region has 13 residues. Per the germline V gene, CDR1 is MGHDK and CDR2 is SYGVNS. CDR3 loop: CASSENSGEGYTF. Here the CDR3 DNA reads TGTGCCAGCAGTGAGAACTCAGGGGAGGGCTACACCTTC.

The chain recombines TRBV30 with TRBJ1-2; D is undetermined. Trimming left V 3 bases short and J 8 bases short, with 13 bases between. The CDR3 runs to 12 residues. CDR1 and CDR2 (germline): GTSNPN, SVGIG (reference sequence). In DNA, the CDR3 is TGTGCCTGGAGGGGTCAATTCGGGGGCTACACCTTC. Its protein is CAWRGQFGGYTF.

The rearrangement links TRBV6-1 to TRBJ1-5; D unclear. V lost 2 bases and J 6 bases, leaving 8 bases between the germline ends. The CDR3 consists of 13 residues. In germline, CDR1 is MNHNS, CDR2 SASEGT. CDR3 residues: CASSEIIGQPQHF. For the CDR3, the DNA is TGTGCCAGCAGTGAAATCATCGGTCAGCCCCAGCATTTT.

Only a few counts were recorded for this clone. The rearrangement joins TRBV6-5 to TRBJ1-1; D is perhaps TRBD1 (5 bases). Germline V CDR1 and CDR2: MNHEY, SVGAGI. The length of the CDR3 is 13 residues. V shed 4 bases and J shed 0 bases, with 6 bases lying between them. The CDR3 loop is CASSWGMNTEAFF. The CDR3 DNA is TGTGCCAGCAGTTGGGGCATGAACACTGAAGCTTTCTTT.